This is a list of T cell receptor beta chains from one sample in a study of tumor-infiltrating lymphocytes in primary liver carcinoma. MiXCR was run by TCRdb on the multiplex PCR reads, yielding one entry per CDR3 protein. The sample holds approximately 210,000 distinct CDR3 sequences, about two thirds seen once. Sequenced sample: peripheral blood. The origin of the receptors is a woman aged 55 to 70 with primary liver carcinoma and hepatitis B virus infection. Each CDR3 is given with its conserved first and last residue. D genes are given only for firm matches. Clone size, where shown, is once, few, many, or a class for clones that have expanded.

CDR3 protein,CDR3 DNA,D gene,clone size,J gene,V gene
CASSLGRTRRDYGYTF,TGTGCCAGCAGCTTAGGAAGGACTCGCCGGGACTATGGCTACACCTTC,.,many,TRBJ1-2,TRBV7-8
CASSLEGRGSYNEQFF,TGTGCCAGCAGCTTAGAAGGCAGGGGCTCCTACAATGAGCAGTTCTTC,.,.,TRBJ2-1,TRBV7-9
CASSLEGRLTDTQYF,TGCGCCAGCAGCTTGGAAGGACGCCTCACAGATACGCAGTATTTT,.,.,TRBJ2-3,TRBV5-1
CASRTGGGYEQYF,TGTGCCAGCAGGACAGGGGGTGGATACGAGCAGTACTTC,TRBD1,many,TRBJ2-7,TRBV6-5
CASRVTGQGTQEIQYF,TGCGCCAGCAGGGTTACGGGACAGGGGACTCAAGAGATCCAGTACTTC,TRBD1,.,TRBJ2-5,TRBV6-1
CASSLDRPGTSGRAINEQFF,TGTGCCAGCAGCTTGGACCGGCCCGGGACTAGCGGGAGGGCAATCAATGAGCAGTTCTTC,TRBD2,.,TRBJ2-1,TRBV5-6
CSAELGVNTEAFF,TGCAGCGCTGAACTGGGGGTTAACACTGAAGCTTTCTTT,.,many,TRBJ1-1,TRBV29-1
CASSQAETAMGEQYF,TGTGCCAGCAGTCAGGCCGAGACCGCTATGGGCGAGCAGTACTTC,.,.,TRBJ2-7,TRBV6-5
CASSHAGPSIADTQYF,TGTGCCAGCAGCCATGCCGGCCCCTCCATAGCCGATACGCAGTATTTT,.,.,TRBJ2-3,TRBV7-9
CASSLPGLATDTQYF,TGTGCCAGCAGTTTACCTGGTCTTGCCACAGATACGCAGTATTTT,.,few,TRBJ2-3,TRBV28
CANSRSGTENTGAFF,TGTGCCAACAGTCGGTCCGGGACAGAGAACACTGGAGCTTTCTTT,TRBD1,.,TRBJ1-1,TRBV12-3/TRBV12-4
CASSLRTGAGTGELFF,TGTGCCAGCAGCTTAAGGACAGGGGCCGGGACCGGGGAGCTGTTTTTT,TRBD1,many,TRBJ2-2,TRBV7-9
CRAEEDGGQPQHF,TGCAGGGCTGAAGAAGACGGGGGTCAGCCCCAGCATTTT,.,.,TRBJ1-5,TRBV29-1
CASSQVLSGRSEQYF,TGCGCCAGCAGCCAAGTACTCAGCGGGAGGTCCGAGCAGTACTTC,TRBD2,many,TRBJ2-7,TRBV4-1
CATETDTPNEQFF,TGTGCCACCGAGACAGATACACCCAATGAGCAGTTCTTC,.,.,TRBJ2-1,TRBV10-3
CASISPSGRGYNGQFF,TGTGCCAGCATTTCCCCAAGCGGGAGAGGCTACAATGGGCAGTTCTTC,TRBD2,.,TRBJ2-1,TRBV6-5
CASSHRWGSTDTQYF,TGTGCCAGCAGTCATCGGTGGGGGAGCACAGATACGCAGTATTTT,.,.,TRBJ2-3,TRBV11-3
CAISGSNEVGEQFF,TGTGCCATCAGTGGGTCGAACGAAGTAGGTGAGCAGTTCTTC,.,.,TRBJ2-1,TRBV10-3
CASSLRTWGYTF,TGTGCCAGCAGTTTGAGGACTTGGGGCTACACCTTC,.,.,TRBJ1-2,TRBV12-3/TRBV12-4
CASSESGWGRSNSPIHF,TGCGCCAGCAGTGAGTCAGGGTGGGGAAGGAGTAATTCACCCATCCACTTT,.,.,TRBJ1-6,TRBV10-2
CASSPTSTDTRYF,TGTGCCAGCAGCCCGACAAGCACAGATACGCGGTATTTT,.,.,TRBJ2-3,TRBV28
CTSSFARGIEAFF,TGTACCAGCAGCTTCGCTCGGGGCATTGAAGCTTTCTTT,.,.,TRBJ1-1,TRBV11-2
CASSPLGGATGELFF,TGTGCCAGCAGCCCTCTCGGGGGAGCTACCGGGGAGCTGTTTTTC,.,once,TRBJ2-2,TRBV7-6
CASSRGHMNTEAFF,TGTGCCAGCAGCCGCGGACATATGAACACTGAAGCTTTCTTT,.,.,TRBJ1-1,TRBV6-5
CSVGTSGVDTQYF,TGCAGCGTCGGGACTAGCGGAGTAGATACTCAGTATTTT,TRBD2,.,TRBJ2-3,TRBV29-1
CASSRYAEAFF,TGTGCCAGCAGCCGGTATGCTGAAGCTTTCTTT,.,.,TRBJ1-1,TRBV12-3/TRBV12-4
CASSIQASDYGYTF,TGTGCCAGCAGCATACAAGCCTCCGACTATGGCTACACCTTC,.,.,TRBJ1-2,TRBV7-2
CASSLGPNEVGELFF,TGCGCCAGCAGCTTGGGGCCGAATGAAGTCGGGGAGCTGTTTTTT,.,few,TRBJ2-2,TRBV5-1
CAWSKDRNTEAFF,TGTGCCTGGAGCAAGGACAGGAACACTGAAGCTTTCTTT,.,few,TRBJ1-1,TRBV30
CASAILAGAGYDEQFF,TGTGCCAGCGCCATCTTAGCGGGAGCGGGGTACGATGAGCAGTTCTTC,TRBD2,.,TRBJ2-1,TRBV6-4
CSASPRWFHEQYF,TGCAGCGCTTCGCCCAGGTGGTTTCACGAGCAGTACTTC,.,.,TRBJ2-7,TRBV29-1
CASSSDLGSAFF,TGCGCCAGCAGCTCCGATCTGGGCTCCGCTTTCTTT,.,few,TRBJ1-1,TRBV5-1
CASSLWPPQETQYF,TGTGCCAGCAGTCTCTGGCCCCCGCAGGAGACCCAGTACTTC,.,.,TRBJ2-5,TRBV28
CASSLRPNGKLFF,TGTGCCAGCAGTTTAAGGCCAAATGGAAAACTGTTTTTT,.,.,TRBJ1-4,TRBV12-3/TRBV12-4
CASSYSGLAGVYNEQLF,TGTGCCAGCAGTTACTCGGGGTTAGCGGGAGTATACAATGAGCAGCTCTTC,TRBD2,.,TRBJ2-1,TRBV6-6
CSVESAGVYTGELFF,TGCAGCGTTGAAAGCGCGGGAGTGTACACTGGGGAGCTGTTTTTT,TRBD2,.,TRBJ2-2,TRBV29-1
CASSYSDGSNYGYTF,TGTGCCAGCAGTTACTCGGACGGGTCTAACTATGGCTACACTTTC,.,.,TRBJ1-2,TRBV6-5
CANSLGGTFGTEAFF,TGCGCCAACAGCTTAGGGGGTACCTTTGGTACTGAAGCTTTCTTT,.,.,TRBJ1-1,TRBV5-1
CASSLRRTGEKLFF,TGTGCCAGCAGCTTGCGAAGGACAGGCGAAAAACTGTTTTTT,TRBD1,few,TRBJ1-4,TRBV5-6
CASSLSRRESGNEQFF,TGTGCCAGCAGCTTATCTCGTCGAGAGTCTGGCAATGAGCAGTTCTTC,.,once,TRBJ2-1,TRBV11-2
CASSAQGGGQETQYF,TGTGCCAGCAGTGCCCAGGGAGGGGGTCAAGAGACCCAGTACTTC,.,.,TRBJ2-5,TRBV2
CASRAGQGLPEAFF,TGTGCAAGTCGCGCGGGACAGGGTCTTCCTGAAGCTTTCTTT,.,few,TRBJ1-1,TRBV12-2
CASSSGTSGKEQYF,TGTGCCAGCAGTTCCGGGACTAGCGGGAAGGAGCAGTACTTC,TRBD2,.,TRBJ2-7,TRBV2
CASSSRTSNGEQYF,TGTGCCAGCAGCTCAAGGACTAGCAACGGCGAGCAGTACTTC,TRBD2,.,TRBJ2-7,TRBV6-6